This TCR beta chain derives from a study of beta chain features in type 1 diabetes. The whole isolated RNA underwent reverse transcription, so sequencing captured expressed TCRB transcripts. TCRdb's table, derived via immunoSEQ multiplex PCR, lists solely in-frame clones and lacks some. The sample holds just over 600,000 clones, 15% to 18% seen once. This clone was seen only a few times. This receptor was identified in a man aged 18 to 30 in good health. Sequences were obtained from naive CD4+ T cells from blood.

The CDR3 sequence: CASSEVLPYEQYF. The CDR3 coding sequence is TGTGCCAGCAGTGAGGTACTACCCTACGAGCAGTACTTC. The chain carries TRBV25-1 and TRBJ2-7; no reliable D call. The CDR3 covers 13 residues. The V gene's germline CDR1 is MGHDK and CDR2 SYGVNS. The V end was cut by 3 bases, the J end by 2 bases, with 8 bases between.